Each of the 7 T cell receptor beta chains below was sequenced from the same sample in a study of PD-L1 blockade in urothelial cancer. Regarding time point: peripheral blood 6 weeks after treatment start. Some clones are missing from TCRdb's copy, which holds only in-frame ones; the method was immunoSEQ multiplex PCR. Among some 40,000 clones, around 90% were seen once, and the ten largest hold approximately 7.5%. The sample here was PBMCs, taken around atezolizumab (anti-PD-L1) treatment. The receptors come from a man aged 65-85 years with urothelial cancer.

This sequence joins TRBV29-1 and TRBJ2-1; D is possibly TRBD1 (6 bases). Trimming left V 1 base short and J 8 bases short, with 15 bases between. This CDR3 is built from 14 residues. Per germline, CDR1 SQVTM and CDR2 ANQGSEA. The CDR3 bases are TGCAGCGTTGAAGGTTTCGCAGGGGCCGATGAGCAGTTCTTC. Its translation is CSVEGFAGADEQFF.

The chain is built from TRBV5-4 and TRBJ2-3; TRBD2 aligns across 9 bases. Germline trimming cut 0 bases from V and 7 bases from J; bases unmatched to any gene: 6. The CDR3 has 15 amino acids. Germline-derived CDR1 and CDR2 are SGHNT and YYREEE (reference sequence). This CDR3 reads CASSLVAGVGNTQYF. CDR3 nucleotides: TGTGCCAGCAGCTTGGTAGCGGGAGTGGGGAATACGCAGTATTTT.

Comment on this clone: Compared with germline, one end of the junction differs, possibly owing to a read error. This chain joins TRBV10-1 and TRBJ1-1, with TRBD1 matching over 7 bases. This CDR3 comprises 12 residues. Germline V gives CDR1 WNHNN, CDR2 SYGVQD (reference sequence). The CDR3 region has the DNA TGCGCCAGCAGTGAGTCGGACAGGACGATGGTCTTT. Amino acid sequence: CASSESDRTMVF.

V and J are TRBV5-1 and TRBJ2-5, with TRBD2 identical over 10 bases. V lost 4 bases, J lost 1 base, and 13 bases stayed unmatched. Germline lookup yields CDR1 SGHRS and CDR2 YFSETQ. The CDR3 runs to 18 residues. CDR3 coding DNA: TGCGCCAGCAGCCCCTTTCGGACTAGCGGAGCAATCCAAGAGACCCAGTACTTC. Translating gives CASSPFRTSGAIQETQYF.

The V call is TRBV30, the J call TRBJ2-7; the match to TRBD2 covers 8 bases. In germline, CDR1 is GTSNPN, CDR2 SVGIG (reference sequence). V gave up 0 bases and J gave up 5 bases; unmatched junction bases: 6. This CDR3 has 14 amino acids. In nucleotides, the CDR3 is TGTGCCTGGAGTGTCCTGCGGGAGGCTAACGAGCAGTACTTC. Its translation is CAWSVLREANEQYF.

The CDR3 coding sequence is TGTGCCAGCAGTCAGGGATATGGTGAAAAACTGTTTTTT. Translating it yields CASSQGYGEKLFF. This chain joins TRBV2 and TRBJ1-4; possibly TRBD1 for D (5 bases). The V end lost 5 bases, the J end lost 7 bases, and 11 bases lay between the germline ends. This CDR3 comprises 13 residues. Germline V lookup: CDR1 SNHLY, CDR2 FYNNEI.

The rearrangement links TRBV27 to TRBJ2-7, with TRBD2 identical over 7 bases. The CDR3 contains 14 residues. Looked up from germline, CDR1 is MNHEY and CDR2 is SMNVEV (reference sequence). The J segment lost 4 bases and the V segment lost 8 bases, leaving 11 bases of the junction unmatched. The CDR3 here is CASRSGGRKYEQYF. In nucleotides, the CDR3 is TGTGCCAGCCGATCGGGGGGAAGGAAATACGAGCAGTACTTC.